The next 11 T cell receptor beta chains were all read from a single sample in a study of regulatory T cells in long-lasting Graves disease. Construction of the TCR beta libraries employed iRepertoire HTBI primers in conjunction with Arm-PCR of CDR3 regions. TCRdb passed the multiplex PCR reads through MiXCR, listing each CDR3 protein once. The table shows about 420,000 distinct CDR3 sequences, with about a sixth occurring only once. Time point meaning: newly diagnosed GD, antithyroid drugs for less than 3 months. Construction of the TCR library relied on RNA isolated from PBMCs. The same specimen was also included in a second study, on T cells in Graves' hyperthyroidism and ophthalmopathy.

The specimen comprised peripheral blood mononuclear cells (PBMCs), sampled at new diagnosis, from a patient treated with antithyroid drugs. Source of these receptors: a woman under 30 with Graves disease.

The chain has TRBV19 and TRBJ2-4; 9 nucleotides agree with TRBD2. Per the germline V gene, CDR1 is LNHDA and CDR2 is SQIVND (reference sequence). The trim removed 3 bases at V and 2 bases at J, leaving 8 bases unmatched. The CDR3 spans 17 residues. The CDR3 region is CASSIDAGGPSKNIQYF. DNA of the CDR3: TGTGCCAGTAGTATCGATGCGGGAGGGCCTTCCAAAAACATTCAGTACTTC.

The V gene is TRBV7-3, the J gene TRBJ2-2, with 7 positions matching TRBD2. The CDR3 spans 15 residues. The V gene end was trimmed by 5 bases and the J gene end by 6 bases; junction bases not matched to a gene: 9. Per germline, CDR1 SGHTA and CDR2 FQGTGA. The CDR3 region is CASSPPQAGAGELFF. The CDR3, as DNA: TGTGCCAGCAGCCCGCCCCAGGCGGGAGCCGGGGAGCTGTTTTTT.

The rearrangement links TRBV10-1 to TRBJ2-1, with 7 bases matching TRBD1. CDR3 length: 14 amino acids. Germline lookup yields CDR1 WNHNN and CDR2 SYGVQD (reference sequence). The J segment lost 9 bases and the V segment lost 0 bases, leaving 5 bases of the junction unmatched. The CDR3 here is CASSESGDRVEQFF. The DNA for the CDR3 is TGCGCCAGCAGTGAGTCGGGCGACAGGGTTGAGCAGTTCTTC.

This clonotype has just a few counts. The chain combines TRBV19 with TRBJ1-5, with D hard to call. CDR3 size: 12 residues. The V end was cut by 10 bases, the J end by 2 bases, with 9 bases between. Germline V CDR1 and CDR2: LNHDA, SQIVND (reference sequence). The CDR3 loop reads CATRKGNQPQHF. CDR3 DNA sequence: TGTGCCACTAGAAAGGGCAATCAGCCCCAGCATTTT.

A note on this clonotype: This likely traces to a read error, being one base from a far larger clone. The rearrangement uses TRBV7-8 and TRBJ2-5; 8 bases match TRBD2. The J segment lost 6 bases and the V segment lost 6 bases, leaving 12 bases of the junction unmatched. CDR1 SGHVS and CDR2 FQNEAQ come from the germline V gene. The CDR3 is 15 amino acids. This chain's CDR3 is CASSECPSGSQTQYF. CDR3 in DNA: TGTGCCAGCAGTGAATGCCCAAGCGGGAGTCAGACCCAGTACTTC.

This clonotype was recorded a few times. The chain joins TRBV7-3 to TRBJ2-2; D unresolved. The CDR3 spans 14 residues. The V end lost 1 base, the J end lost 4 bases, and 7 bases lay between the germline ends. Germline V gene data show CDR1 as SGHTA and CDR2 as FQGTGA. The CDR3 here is CASSLKATTGELFF. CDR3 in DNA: TGTGCCAGCAGCTTAAAAGCTACCACCGGGGAGCTGTTTTTT.

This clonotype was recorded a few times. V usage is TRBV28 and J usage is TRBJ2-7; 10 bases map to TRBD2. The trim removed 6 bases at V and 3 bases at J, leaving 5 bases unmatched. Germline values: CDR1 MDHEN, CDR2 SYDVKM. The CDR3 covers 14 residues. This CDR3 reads CASRPLAGSYEQYF. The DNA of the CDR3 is TGTGCCAGCAGGCCACTAGCGGGAAGCTACGAGCAGTACTTC.

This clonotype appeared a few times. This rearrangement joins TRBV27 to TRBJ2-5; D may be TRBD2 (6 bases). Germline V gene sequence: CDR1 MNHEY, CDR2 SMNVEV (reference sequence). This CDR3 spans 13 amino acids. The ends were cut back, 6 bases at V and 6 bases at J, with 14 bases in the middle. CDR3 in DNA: TGTGCCAGCAGACTCCTCGGGGGTCAGACCCAGTACTTC. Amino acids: CASRLLGGQTQYF.

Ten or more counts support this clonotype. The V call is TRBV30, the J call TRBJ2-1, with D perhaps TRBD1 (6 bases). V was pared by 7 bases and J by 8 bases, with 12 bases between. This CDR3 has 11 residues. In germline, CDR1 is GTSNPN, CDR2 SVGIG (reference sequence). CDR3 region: CAFTGLDEQFF. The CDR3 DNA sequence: TGTGCCTTCACAGGGTTGGATGAGCAGTTCTTC.

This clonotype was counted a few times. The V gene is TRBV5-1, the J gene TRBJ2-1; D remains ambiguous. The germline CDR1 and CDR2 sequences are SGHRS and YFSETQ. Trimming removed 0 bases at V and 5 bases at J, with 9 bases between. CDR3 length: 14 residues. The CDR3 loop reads CASSLARQNNEQFF. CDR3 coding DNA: TGCGCCAGCAGCTTGGCCCGGCAGAACAATGAGCAGTTCTTC.

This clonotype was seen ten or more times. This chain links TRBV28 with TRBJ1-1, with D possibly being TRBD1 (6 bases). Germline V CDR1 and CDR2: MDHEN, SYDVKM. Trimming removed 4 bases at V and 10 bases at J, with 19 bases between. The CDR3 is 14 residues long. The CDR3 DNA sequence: TGTGCCAGCAGTTCCCGCTGGGGGGCAATGAGAGCTTTCTTT. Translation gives CASSSRWGAMRAFF.